This T cell receptor (beta chain) was sequenced for a study of human T cells and chemical hapten exposure. CDR3 length equals 18 residues. Trimming at V came to 1 base and at J to 1 base, leaving 3 bases not matched to a gene. The germline V gene encodes CDR1 SGHRS and CDR2 YFSETQ. Time point defined: pre-sensitization, week 0. Treatment indicated: therapeutic diphenylcyclopropenone sensitization with weekly scalp DPC. TCRdb re-called the RACE reads with MiXCR, one entry per CDR3 protein. This repertoire shows more than 150,000 distinct CDR3 sequences, approximately 29% found once; its top ten account for under 3%.

Sequencing was performed on whole blood, taken in connection with sensitization to the hapten diphenylcyclopropenone (DPC). The receptor was derived from a woman in her 30s with alopecia areata. Some clones in this sample may be carry-over from other donors' samples. J is TRBJ2-2 and V is TRBV5-1; 14 nucleotides match TRBD2. The CDR3 bases are TGCGCCAGCAGCTTGATGGGACTAGCGGGAGTGAACACCGGGGAGCTGTTTTTT. Its translation: CASSLMGLAGVNTGELFF.